This T cell receptor beta chain was recovered during a study of control samples from healthy donors and cancer patients. Profiled with immunoSEQ multiplex PCR; TCRdb holds only in-frame clones, not every one. The repertoire holds some 99,000 clones, with around nine tenths as singletons. CDR3 length: 19 amino acids. The ends lost 0 bases at V and 2 bases at J; junction bases unmatched: 10. Germline assignment: CDR1 SGDLS and CDR2 YYNGEE. The clonotype comes from a human donor in good health. The donor label of this sample is uncertain. The sequenced material came from blood. The rearrangement links TRBV9 to TRBJ2-4; 11 bases agree with TRBD1. CDR3 in DNA: TGTGCCAGCAGCGTAGGGACAGGGGGCGCAGATCCAACCAAAAACATTCAGTACTTC. This gives the protein CASSVGTGGADPTKNIQYF.